These 30 T cell receptor beta chains came from one sample sequenced in a study of T cells expressing NK-cell markers. TCRdb re-called the 5' RACE reads and shows each CDR3 protein once, DNA omitted. The table for this sample gives about 460,000 distinct CDR3 sequences. Sequencing used blood T cells: a sorted CD56 or NKG2C T cell subset, CD4+ or CD8+ T cells, or bulk PBMC T cells (not recorded which). The receptors here all came from a woman in her fifties or sixties in good health.

The chain joins TRBV24-1 to TRBJ2-5; as DNA is missing, the TRBD2 call by TCRdb cannot be tested. From germline, CDR1 is KGHDR and CDR2 SFDVKD. This CDR3 has 12 residues. The CDR3 loop reads CATSDPAETQYF.

This chain connects TRBV3-1 to TRBJ2-5; TCRdb gives TRBD2 as the D gene, but with no DNA this cannot be confirmed. The CDR3 contains 14 residues. Germline V CDR1 and CDR2: LGHDT, YNNKEL (reference sequence). The CDR3 loop is CASSTRHGRETQYF.

This chain links TRBV12-3 or TRBV12-4 with TRBJ2-1; TCRdb designates TRBD2, a call that cannot be tested without DNA. This CDR3 comprises 17 residues. The CDR3 loop reads CASRPPTSASSYNEQFF.

CDR3 sequence: CASSISRDRGYNEQFF. The chain joins TRBV19 to TRBJ2-1; TCRdb indicates TRBD1, and absent DNA this call remains unverified. The germline gives CDR1 LNHDA, CDR2 SQIVND (reference sequence). The CDR3 is 16 amino acids. The full variable domain, rest sourced from reference TRBV19 and TRBJ2-1, is DGGITQSPKYLFRKEGQNVTLSCEQNLNHDAMYWYRQDPGQGLRLIYYSQIVNDFQKGDIAEGYSVSREKKESFPLTVTSAQKNPTAFYLCASSISRDRGYNEQFFGPGTRLTVL.

This rearrangement joins TRBV5-1 to TRBJ2-2; the D call of TRBD2 rests on TCRdb alone, since no DNA is present to check it. Germline V gene data show CDR1 as SGHRS and CDR2 as YFSETQ. The CDR3 totals 16 residues. The CDR3 protein is CASSPKAGGNTGELFF.

The V gene is TRBV2, the J gene TRBJ2-5; TCRdb's assignment of TRBD1 cannot be checked, as there is no DNA. This CDR3 contains 13 residues. Per germline, CDR1 SNHLY and CDR2 FYNNEI. The CDR3 here is CASTAERGETQYF.

The chain couples TRBV5-1 to TRBJ1-1; lacking DNA, the TRBD1 call made by TCRdb goes unchecked. The germline CDR1 and CDR2 sequences are SGHRS and YFSETQ. The CDR3 loop spans 16 amino acids. The CDR3 sequence is CASSPGGSNMNTEAFF.

The rearrangement joins TRBV29-1 to TRBJ1-5; TCRdb indicates TRBD1, and absent DNA this call remains unverified. Germline-derived CDR1 and CDR2 are SQVTM and ANQGSEA. The CDR3 is 14 residues long. The CDR3 sequence is CSVRETGGNQPQHF. The variable domain in full, completed from reference TRBV29-1 and TRBJ1-5, reads SAVISQKPSRDICQRGTSLTIQCQVDSQVTMMFWYRQQPGQSLTLIATANQGSEATYESGFVIDKFPISRPNLTFSTLTVSNMSPEDSSIYLCSVRETGGNQPQHFGDGTRLSIL.

This chain uses TRBV20-1 with TRBJ1-5; with no DNA, the TCRdb D assignment of TRBD1 cannot be verified. The germline V gene has CDR1 DFQATT and CDR2 SNEGSKA (reference sequence). The CDR3 loop spans 14 amino acids. CDR3 loop: CSAAPPGMDQPQHF.

The chain has TRBV11-2 and TRBJ2-3; there is no DNA to check the TCRdb D call of TRBD2. The germline V gene encodes CDR1 SGHAT and CDR2 FQNNGV. This CDR3 region has 16 residues. The CDR3 loop reads CASSLGPTSGTGTQYF.

The chain uses TRBV20-1 and TRBJ2-5; TCRdb indicates TRBD1, and absent DNA this call remains unverified. This CDR3 has 16 residues. Germline CDR1 is DFQATT and CDR2 is SNEGSKA (reference sequence). The CDR3 sequence is CSAFLAPGGRGETQYF.

The rearrangement joins TRBV7-8 to TRBJ1-1. The CDR3 consists of 13 residues. Germline assignment: CDR1 SGHVS and CDR2 FQNEAQ. This chain's CDR3 is CASSFLDTTKAFF.

The chain carries TRBV28 and TRBJ2-5; TCRdb reports TRBD1, a call that lacks DNA to check it against. Germline CDR1 and CDR2: MDHEN and SYDVKM. The CDR3 length is 11 residues. CDR3 sequence reads: CAGGGQETQYF.

The genes are TRBV5-1 and TRBJ2-2. CDR1 SGHRS and CDR2 YFSETQ come from the germline V gene. This CDR3 contains 13 residues. The CDR3 here is CASSFQNTGELFF.

The chain joins TRBV12-3 or TRBV12-4 to TRBJ2-5; TCRdb designates TRBD2, a call that cannot be tested without DNA. The CDR3 is made up of 15 amino acids. The CDR3 is CASSLLAGGTETQYF.

The chain uses TRBV12-3 or TRBV12-4 and TRBJ2-1; without DNA, the TCRdb call of TRBD1 cannot be checked. This CDR3 is 12 amino acids long. The CDR3: CASSPETTFKFF.

The rearrangement uses TRBV10-3 and TRBJ2-1; TCRdb gives TRBD2 as the D gene, but with no DNA this cannot be confirmed. This CDR3 has 15 amino acids. Per germline, CDR1 ENHRY and CDR2 SYGVKD. CDR3: CAISERVADFNEQFF.

This rearrangement joins TRBV29-1 to TRBJ1-2; TCRdb calls TRBD1, which cannot be checked without DNA. The CDR3 is 14 amino acids. Germline CDR1 SQVTM, CDR2 ANQGSEA. The CDR3 reads CSVVPRSPNYGYTF.

The chain links TRBV10-3 to TRBJ2-4; TCRdb designates TRBD1, a call that cannot be tested without DNA. CDR1 is ENHRY and CDR2 is SYGVKD in the germline V gene. This CDR3 region has 11 residues. CDR3: CASRDGNIQYF.

The rearrangement joins TRBV20-1 to TRBJ2-1; there is no DNA to check the TCRdb D call of TRBD1. Looked up from germline, CDR1 is DFQATT and CDR2 is SNEGSKA (reference sequence). The CDR3 has 14 residues. CDR3 sequence: CSASPGGATVEQFF.

This chain joins TRBV30 and TRBJ2-7; TCRdb gives TRBD1 as the D gene, but with no DNA this cannot be confirmed. The CDR3 has 12 residues. Germline V lookup: CDR1 GTSNPN, CDR2 SVGIG (reference sequence). CDR3 loop: CAWGDSDYEQYF.

This rearrangement joins TRBV6-6 to TRBJ2-5; the TCRdb call, TRBD1, lacks DNA for checking. Germline lookup yields CDR1 MNHNY and CDR2 SVGAGI (reference sequence). The CDR3 covers 13 residues. The CDR3 reads CASAPGTEETQYF.

The genes are TRBV24-1 and TRBJ2-2. Looked up from germline, CDR1 is KGHDR and CDR2 is SFDVKD. This CDR3 is built from 14 residues. CDR3 in amino acids: CATGTQRSTGELFF.

J is TRBJ2-5 and V is TRBV18; the TCRdb call, TRBD1, lacks DNA for checking. The CDR3 is 18 amino acids. Germline V gives CDR1 KGHSH, CDR2 LQKENI. CDR3 loop: CASSSRDRIIATQETQYF.

The chain joins TRBV5-1 to TRBJ2-5. The CDR3 runs to 16 residues. CDR1 SGHRS and CDR2 YFSETQ come from the germline V gene. The CDR3 loop reads CASSLEGIGMSETQYF.

The V gene is TRBV20-1, the J gene TRBJ1-2. The CDR3 extends over 13 amino acids. Germline loops: CDR1 DFQATT, CDR2 SNEGSKA (reference sequence). This CDR3 reads CSAKRGVDYGYTF.

This sequence joins TRBV6-2 or TRBV6-3 and TRBJ2-6. Looked up from germline, CDR1 is MNHEY and CDR2 is SVGEGT. The CDR3 runs to 13 residues. CDR3 in amino acids: CASSRSGANVLTF.

The chain joins TRBV3-1 to TRBJ2-3; TCRdb gives TRBD2 as the D gene, but with no DNA this cannot be confirmed. The CDR3 runs to 15 residues. From germline, CDR1 is LGHDT and CDR2 YNNKEL (reference sequence). CDR3 residues: CASSQVSGSTDTQYF.

The J gene is TRBJ1-5, the V gene TRBV20-1. This CDR3 comprises 12 residues. From germline, CDR1 is DFQATT and CDR2 SNEGSKA (reference sequence). CDR3 loop: CSARRRDQPQHF.

V gene TRBV10-1 combines with J gene TRBJ1-1. The germline V gene encodes CDR1 WNHNN and CDR2 SYGVQD (reference sequence). CDR3 size: 14 residues. The CDR3: CASSASWEGTEAFF.